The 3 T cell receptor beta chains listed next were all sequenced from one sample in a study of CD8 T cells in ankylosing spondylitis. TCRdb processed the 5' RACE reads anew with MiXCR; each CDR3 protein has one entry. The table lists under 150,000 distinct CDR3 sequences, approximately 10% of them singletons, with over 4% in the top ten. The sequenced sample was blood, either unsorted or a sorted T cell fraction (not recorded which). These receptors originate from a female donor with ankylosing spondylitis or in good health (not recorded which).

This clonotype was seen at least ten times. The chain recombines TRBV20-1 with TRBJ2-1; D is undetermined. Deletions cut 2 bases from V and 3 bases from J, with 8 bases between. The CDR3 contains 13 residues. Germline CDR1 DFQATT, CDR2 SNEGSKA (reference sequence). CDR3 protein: CSARQQDYNEQFF. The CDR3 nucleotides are TGCAGTGCTAGACAGCAAGACTACAATGAGCAGTTCTTC.

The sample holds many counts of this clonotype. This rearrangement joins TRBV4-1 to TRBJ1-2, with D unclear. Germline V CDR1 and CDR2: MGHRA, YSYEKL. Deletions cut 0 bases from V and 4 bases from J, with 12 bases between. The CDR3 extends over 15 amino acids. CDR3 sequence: CASSQEETAPYGYTF. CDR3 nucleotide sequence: TGCGCCAGCAGCCAAGAGGAGACTGCACCCTATGGCTACACCTTC.

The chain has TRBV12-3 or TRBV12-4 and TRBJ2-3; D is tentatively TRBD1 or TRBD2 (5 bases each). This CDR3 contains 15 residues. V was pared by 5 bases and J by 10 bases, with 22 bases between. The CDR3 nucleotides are TGTGCCAGCAGTCAAACACCCGGGACCGCTACGCCGCAGTATTTT. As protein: CASSQTPGTATPQYF.